This T cell receptor (beta chain) originates from a study of cytomegalovirus exposure and HLA in healthy donors. PCR primers comprised 60 Vbeta and 13 Jbeta primers. The method was immunoSEQ multiplex PCR; TCRdb's version includes in-frame clones alone and lacks a portion of them. The repertoire holds about 160,000 clones, 77% seen once, with more than 1.1% in the top ten. CDR1 SGHNT and CDR2 YYREEE come from the germline V gene (reference sequence). The CDR3 extends over 15 amino acids. The trim removed 3 bases at V and 6 bases at J, leaving 10 bases unmatched. The sequenced sample consisted of PBMCs. The source is a woman aged 25 to 39 in good health and CMV-seronegative. The chain employs TRBV5-4 and TRBJ1-2, with TRBD1 matching 8 bases. This CDR3 is CASSSPRTGPDGYTF. The CDR3 nucleotides read TGTGCCAGCAGCTCCCCTCGGACAGGGCCTGATGGCTACACCTTC. Based on the CDR3 plus reference TRBV5-4 and TRBJ1-2, the full variable domain is ETGVTQSPTHLIKTRGQQVTLRCSSQSGHNTVSWYQQALGQGPQFIFQYYREEENGRGNFPPRFSGLQFPNYSSELNVNALELDDSALYLCASSSPRTGPDGYTFGSGTRLTVV.